This T cell receptor beta chain was identified in a study of OX40 agonist ivuxolimab in advanced cancers. For the study at large: Patients were dosed intravenously with ivuxolimab at 0.01 to 10 mg/kg every 2 weeks. Prior checkpoint blockade (anti-PD-1, anti-PD-L1 or anti-CTLA-4) was permitted; about 40% had it. Study outcomes and limitations: At doses 0.1 to 3.0 mg/kg, CD4+ and CD8+ clones expanded.

The CDR3 consists of 14 residues. V was cut by 5 bases and J by 2 bases, with 12 bases left in between. Germline V lookup: CDR1 SGHTA, CDR2 FQGNSA. On this clone itself: The antigen remains unidentified.

Assay used: immunoSEQ multiplex PCR; TCRdb lists only in-frame clones, some missing. The profile shows fewer than 85,000 clones, about 85% of them singletons. The chain uses TRBV7-2 and TRBJ1-2; D perhaps matches TRBD1 (6 bases). The TCR originated in an adult with an advanced solid tumor such as melanoma, head and neck, liver or kidney cancer. This specimen consisted of CD4+ or CD8+ T cells sorted from blood, obtained in a trial of the OX40 agonist ivuxolimab. The DNA of the CDR3 is TGTGCCAGCAGCAACCACGGACAGAACTATGGCTACACCTTC. This codes for CASSNHGQNYGYTF.